The text below deals with one TCR beta chain. This sample was taken from a study of blood T cell repertoires in COVID-19. In the study overall: COVID-19 samples collected from the United States, Italy and Spain covered acute and convalescent phases. T cells, B-cell-depleted T cells, or PBMCs provided the cDNA or gDNA that served as material.

Seattle patients were enrolled while actively infected and followed longitudinally. V shed 3 bases and J shed 0 bases, with 13 bases lying between them. This CDR3 contains 16 residues. Looked up from germline, CDR1 is LNHNV and CDR2 is YYDKDF (reference sequence). TCRdb's table, derived via immunoSEQ multiplex PCR, lists solely in-frame clones and lacks some. Of more than 150,000 clones in the sample, approximately 87% were seen once. The sequence was obtained from a woman in her 70s with COVID-19, enrolled during active disease. Source material: peripheral blood. This rearrangement joins TRBV15 to TRBJ2-3; a weak D match, TRBD2 (6 bases). CDR3 sequence reads: CATSRRLDLSTDTQYF. CDR3 bases: TGTGCCACCAGCAGGAGACTAGATTTAAGCACAGATACGCAGTATTTT.